The 26 T cell receptor beta chains listed next were all sequenced from one sample in a study of cytomegalovirus exposure and HLA in healthy donors. The study ran its PCR with 60 Vbeta and 13 Jbeta primers. The table came from immunoSEQ multiplex PCR; TCRdb's copy has only in-frame clones and leaves some out. The sample holds 250,000 or so clones, about 81% seen once. Material: PBMCs. All receptors come from a woman in her sixties in good health and CMV-seropositive.

The chain employs TRBV9 and TRBJ2-3; D perhaps matches TRBD2 (5 bases). CDR1 SGDLS and CDR2 YYNGEE come from the germline V gene. Trimming cost V 0 bases and J 2 bases, with 10 bases left between them. This CDR3 region has 15 residues. The CDR3 DNA sequence: TGTGCCAGCAGCGTAGCTAAAGGACTCACAGATACGCAGTATTTT. Residues: CASSVAKGLTDTQYF.

The chain is built from TRBV28 and TRBJ1-1; D remains unclear. The CDR3 totals 13 residues. Germline CDR1 is MDHEN and CDR2 is SYDVKM. The V end lost 4 bases, the J end lost 2 bases, and 8 bases lay between the germline ends. Here the CDR3 DNA reads TGTGCCAGCAGTTCCACGGTTAACACTGAAGCTTTCTTT. Residues: CASSSTVNTEAFF.

The J gene is TRBJ1-2, the V gene TRBV9; D gene uncertain. Trimming stripped 0 bases from V and 8 bases from J, with 17 bases between. This CDR3 region has 15 residues. Germline loops: CDR1 SGDLS, CDR2 YYNGEE. The CDR3 DNA is TGTGCCAGCAGCGTAGGGTCCGCTTCCCCCTACGGCTACACCTTC. Its protein is CASSVGSASPYGYTF.

This rearrangement joins TRBV7-3 to TRBJ2-1; D possibly corresponds to TRBD2 (5 bases). This CDR3 has 13 residues. V lost 3 bases and J lost 7, with 10 bases in between. CDR1 SGHTA and CDR2 FQGTGA come from the germline V gene. The CDR3 sequence: CASSLWRSNEQFF. Here the CDR3 DNA reads TGTGCCAGCAGCTTGTGGAGGTCTAATGAGCAGTTCTTC. Filled out from reference TRBV7-3 and TRBJ2-1, the complete variable domain reads GAGVSQTPSNKVTEKGKYVELRCDPISGHTALYWYRQSLGQGPEFLIYFQGTGAADDSGLPNDRFFAVRPEGSVSTLKIQRTERGDSAVYLCASSLWRSNEQFFGPGTRLTVL.

This clone has a single count. The DNA of the CDR3 is TGTGCCAGTAGTATACAGGGTGTGGGCTACACCTTC. Its translation is CASSIQGVGYTF. This chain uses TRBV19 with TRBJ1-2, with TRBD1 as a possible D gene (5 bases). Per the germline V gene, CDR1 is LNHDA and CDR2 is SQIVND (reference sequence). CDR3 length equals 12 residues. Trimming left V 2 bases short and J 8 bases short, with 9 bases between.

The chain has TRBV6-1 and TRBJ2-5, with 9 bases fitting TRBD2. This CDR3 comprises 15 residues. J was trimmed by 5 bases and V by 10 bases; bases with no gene match: 14. Germline V gene sequence: CDR1 MNHNS, CDR2 SASEGT. This CDR3 is CATRASGTNRETQYF. The CDR3 DNA reads as TGTGCCACCCGGGCTAGCGGGACCAATCGGGAGACCCAGTACTTC.

This chain uses TRBV7-2 with TRBJ2-1; maybe TRBD2 (5 bases). The CDR3 covers 14 residues. Germline CDR1 and CDR2: SGHTA and FQGNSA. V lost 5 bases, J lost 9 bases, and 17 bases lay in between. The chain's CDR3 is CASSLGRNMGEQFF. As DNA, the CDR3 is TGTGCCAGCAGCCTGGGGAGAAACATGGGTGAGCAGTTCTTC.

The chain is built from TRBV28 and TRBJ1-2, with D possibly being TRBD1 (6 bases). CDR1 is MDHEN and CDR2 is SYDVKM in the germline V gene. The CDR3 totals 17 residues. V was cut by 2 bases and J by 4 bases, with 20 bases left in between. The CDR3 DNA follows: TGTGCCAGCAGTTTACCCCGGACAGAACCTTTTAGCTATGGCTACACCTTC. Translating it yields CASSLPRTEPFSYGYTF.

The chain recombines TRBV7-3 with TRBJ2-1, with 7 bases lining up with TRBD2. J lost 7 bases, V lost 6 bases, and 9 bases had no gene match. The length of the CDR3 is 14 residues. Germline V gene sequence: CDR1 SGHTA, CDR2 FQGTGA. The CDR3 protein is CASSLGGDVNEQFF. DNA of the CDR3: TGTGCCAGCAGTTTGGGGGGGGATGTAAATGAGCAGTTCTTC.

The V gene is TRBV29-1, the J gene TRBJ2-3; D is ambiguous. The CDR3 loop spans 15 amino acids. CDR1 and CDR2 from the germline V gene are SQVTM and ANQGSEA. V was shortened by 0 bases and J by 1 base, with 11 bases between the two germline ends. The CDR3 loop is CSVEDQVSRTDTQYF. The DNA for the CDR3 is TGCAGCGTTGAAGATCAGGTCTCACGCACAGATACGCAGTATTTT.

CDR3 sequence (DNA): TGTGCCAGCAGCTTGCAGGGGCGAGGTGAAAAACTGTTTTTT. Its protein is CASSLQGRGEKLFF. V gene TRBV5-5 combines with J gene TRBJ1-4; TRBD1 might be the D (6 bases). The CDR3 is 14 amino acids. Germline CDR1 is SGHKS and CDR2 is YYEKEE (reference sequence). V was clipped by 1 base and J by 7 bases, with 11 bases between them.

V usage is TRBV7-3 and J usage is TRBJ2-7, with 12 bases identical to TRBD1. This CDR3 is 18 amino acids long. The ends lost 5 bases at V and 4 bases at J; junction bases unmatched: 15. Per germline, CDR1 SGHTA and CDR2 FQGTGA. This CDR3 reads CASSNGAGQGATSYEQYF. The CDR3 bases are TGTGCCAGCAGCAATGGGGCGGGACAGGGGGCAACGAGTTACGAGCAGTACTTC.

The rearrangement uses TRBV25-1 and TRBJ1-4; D unresolved. Trimming took 4 bases from V and 0 from J, leaving 9 bases between them. The CDR3 sequence is 15 residues long. Germline V gene lookup returns CDR1 MGHDK and CDR2 SYGVNS. The CDR3 nucleotides are TGTGCCAGCAGTGCCCTGGGAGCAACTAATGAAAAACTGTTTTTT. It translates to CASSALGATNEKLFF.

The rearrangement joins TRBV28 to TRBJ1-4; 7 bases align to TRBD1. Germline loops: CDR1 MDHEN, CDR2 SYDVKM. The CDR3 contains 16 residues. V shed 0 bases and J 6 bases; nucleotides not matched to a gene: 7. CDR3 residues: CASSLWGPGGDEKLFF. The CDR3 DNA sequence: TGTGCCAGCAGTTTATGGGGTCCAGGGGGAGATGAAAAACTGTTTTTT. The whole variable domain, filled in from reference TRBV28 and TRBJ1-4, reads DVKVTQSSRYLVKRTGEKVFLECVQDMDHENMFWYRQDPGLGLRLIYFSYDVKMKEKGDIPEGYSVSREKKERFSLILESASTNQTSMYLCASSLWGPGGDEKLFFGSGTQLSVL.

The chain recombines TRBV7-9 with TRBJ2-7, with D possibly matching TRBD2 (5 bases). Trimming took 4 bases from V and 5 from J, leaving 18 bases between them. Germline V gives CDR1 SEHNR, CDR2 FQNEAQ (reference sequence). This CDR3 comprises 15 residues. CDR3 amino acids: CASSSRRAVVDEQYF. DNA for the CDR3: TGTGCCAGCAGCTCCCGGCGGGCAGTAGTGGACGAGCAGTACTTC.

The V and J genes are TRBV5-1 and TRBJ2-5, with TRBD1 matching 9 bases. Trimming at V came to 0 bases and at J to 9 bases, leaving 9 bases not matched to a gene. The CDR3 is 15 residues long. The V gene's germline CDR1 is SGHRS and CDR2 YFSETQ. The CDR3 region is CASSLGDRELWAQYF. CDR3 DNA sequence: TGCGCCAGCAGCTTGGGGGACAGGGAGTTGTGGGCCCAGTACTTC.

The chain carries TRBV19 and TRBJ2-2; TRBD2 matches 7 bases. Germline V CDR1 and CDR2: LNHDA, SQIVND (reference sequence). V lost 5 bases to trimming and J lost 2 bases; unmatched junction nucleotides: 11. The CDR3 extends over 17 amino acids. As DNA, the CDR3 is TGTGCCAGTAGTGGATATTGGGGCGGGAGAAACACCGGGGAGCTGTTTTTT. Encoded protein: CASSGYWGGRNTGELFF.

This chain links TRBV19 with TRBJ1-2, with a weak D call TRBD1 (5 bases). From germline, CDR1 is LNHDA and CDR2 SQIVND (reference sequence). The V end was cut by 8 bases, the J end by 6 bases, with 16 bases between. The length of the CDR3 is 13 residues. CDR3 region: CASSETARDGYTF. The CDR3 nucleotides read TGTGCCAGTTCCGAAACCGCCAGGGATGGCTACACCTTC. Together with reference TRBV19 and TRBJ1-2, the CDR3 gives the full variable domain: DGGITQSPKYLFRKEGQNVTLSCEQNLNHDAMYWYRQDPGQGLRLIYYSQIVNDFQKGDIAEGYSVSREKKESFPLTVTSAQKNPTAFYLCASSETARDGYTFGSGTRLTVV.

This clone was found a few times. This chain uses TRBV5-8 with TRBJ1-5; D is unresolved. Trimming took 2 bases from V and 3 from J, leaving 18 bases between them. In germline, CDR1 is SGHTS, CDR2 YDEGEE. This CDR3 contains 17 residues. This CDR3 is CASSLFRGGVDNQPQHF. The CDR3 DNA is TGTGCCAGCAGCTTATTCCGAGGTGGTGTCGACAATCAGCCCCAGCATTTT.

The chain employs TRBV29-1 and TRBJ1-1, with unresolved D. The CDR3 covers 13 residues. V lost 7 bases and J lost 0, with 12 bases in between. CDR1 is SQVTM and CDR2 is ANQGSEA in the germline V gene. CDR3 DNA sequence: TGCAGCGCCATACGGAGCCTGAACACTGAAGCTTTCTTT. Translating it yields CSAIRSLNTEAFF.

The gene calls are TRBV2 and TRBJ1-4; a weak D match, TRBD1 (6 bases). Looked up from germline, CDR1 is SNHLY and CDR2 is FYNNEI. The CDR3 loop spans 13 amino acids. Trimming left V 6 bases short and J 8 bases short, with 13 bases between. The DNA of the CDR3 is TGTGCCAGCAGCAGGGGTGTCGGGGAAAAACTGTTTTTT. Protein: CASSRGVGEKLFF. Based on the CDR3 plus reference TRBV2 and TRBJ1-4, the full variable domain is EPEVTQTPSHQVTQMGQEVILRCVPISNHLYFYWYRQILGQKVEFLVSFYNNEISEKSEIFDDQFSVERPDGSNFTLKIRSTKLEDSAMYFCASSRGVGEKLFFGSGTQLSVL.

The chain employs TRBV19 and TRBJ2-2, with D maybe TRBD1 (6 bases). This CDR3 has 13 residues. Germline lookup yields CDR1 LNHDA and CDR2 SQIVND (reference sequence). V dropped 6 bases and J dropped 6 bases, with 11 bases sitting between them. The CDR3 loop reads CASSPGDAGELFF. The DNA of the CDR3 is TGTGCCAGTAGCCCAGGGGACGCCGGGGAGCTGTTTTTT.

This clone came up a few times. V gene TRBV19 combines with J gene TRBJ1-1; D is undetermined. The CDR3 is made up of 11 amino acids. The V end was cut by 7 bases, the J end by 1 base, with 4 bases between. Germline V gives CDR1 LNHDA, CDR2 SQIVND (reference sequence). CDR3 DNA: TGTGCCAGTACTAGGAACACTGAAGCTTTCTTT. As protein: CASTRNTEAFF.

The V and J genes are TRBV9 and TRBJ2-1; 8 nucleotides line up with TRBD2. From germline, CDR1 is SGDLS and CDR2 YYNGEE. V lost 3 bases, J lost 0 bases, and 2 bases stayed unmatched. This CDR3 has 15 residues. The CDR3 loop reads CASSDREGSYNEQFF. The CDR3 nucleotides read TGTGCCAGCAGCGATCGGGAGGGCTCCTACAATGAGCAGTTCTTC.

Only one count was recorded for this clone. This chain connects TRBV29-1 to TRBJ1-2; D perhaps matches TRBD1 (5 bases). Germline V gene lookup returns CDR1 SQVTM and CDR2 ANQGSEA. The CDR3 sequence is 13 residues long. Trimming removed 4 bases at V and 4 bases at J, with 13 bases between. CDR3 DNA sequence: TGCAGCGTTGTCGTCAGGGAGGGCTATGGCTACACCTTC. This codes for CSVVVREGYGYTF.

This clone was observed a few times. CDR3 in amino acids: CASTRQRVLREKLFF. DNA of the CDR3: TGTGCCAGCACGAGACAGAGAGTTTTGAGAGAAAAACTGTTTTTT. This chain connects TRBV2 to TRBJ1-4; possibly TRBD1 for D (5 bases). CDR1 SNHLY and CDR2 FYNNEI come from the germline V gene. The CDR3 is 15 residues long. V was shortened by 7 bases and J by 8 bases, with 20 bases between the two germline ends.